This T cell receptor (beta chain) was captured in a study of CD8 T cells in Susac syndrome (dated by TCRdb to the late 2010s). With respect to the entire study: The study used repertoire sequencing to test whether antigen drove CD8+ T cell activation and differentiation in Susac syndrome. The study compared CD8+ T cell repertoire clonality among about a dozen healthy donors, 14 Susac syndrome patients and roughly 16 multiple sclerosis patients.

Peripheral blood CD8+ and CD4+ T cells from healthy donors, Susac syndrome patients and multiple sclerosis patients were profiled using high-throughput TCR beta sequencing. The multiple sclerosis controls were treatment-naive patients whose relapsing-remitting disease, either stable or active, fulfilled the revised McDonald criteria. Bulk CD8+ and CD4+ T cells were purified by magnetic negative isolation, whereas CD8+ TEMRA cells were enriched by FACS. Blood was drawn into EDTA tubes, processed within 24 hours, and PBMCs were isolated by density gradient centrifugation. PBMCs intended for TCR sequencing were cryopreserved in liquid nitrogen and thawed later in a water bath at 37 degrees C. A purity of at least 90% was achieved for sorted or isolated CD4+, CD8+ and CD8+ TEMRA cells. The paper's findings and limits, for the study overall: The study acknowledged that relatively few individuals were included in the TCR sequencing and HLA analysis.

Notes on this clonotype: Its antigen has not been determined. The record has no base qualities; no much larger clone is one base away.

RNA was extracted using the RNeasy kit, and about 0.45 to 1 ug of the RNA was reverse transcribed with random hexamers. The immunoSEQ multiplex PCR assay, which covers 54 Vbeta and 13 Jbeta segments, was used to amplify TCR beta CDR3 regions. To correct PCR amplification bias, a synthetic template baseline was used for both primer optimization and computational correction. In the paper's pipeline: Reads were assigned to V, D and J genes according to IMGT and analyzed in immunoSEQ Analyzer, with only productive sequences retained. Clonality was computed as one minus Shannon entropy normalized by log2 of the number of productive unique sequences. Public and private clones were assessed among the 100 most prevalent clones of each patient and control. Clones were defined as Susac-specific when absent from the healthy and MS cohorts, from roughly 1,000 published viral clones and from other ImmuneACCESS disease sequences. The public reads were run again by TCRdb, first through fastp at Q25 and then through MiXCR, and only productive beta chains were kept. Every distinct CDR3 protein forms one entry, paired with its most common genes and DNA. The authors' filters were not applied to this entry. The sample table shows about 150,000 distinct CDR3 sequences, and around 95% are seen once. Clones ranked in the top ten supply 0.14% to 0.15% of the sample.

Trimmed from V: 4 bases; trimmed from J: 3 bases; junction bases lacking a gene match: 9. The germline V gene (reference sequence) gives CDR1 as PRHDT and CDR2 as FYEKMQ. Including the terminal cysteine and phenylalanine, the CDR3 comprises 16 residues. The retained sequence is limited to the CDR3, 48 bases, with the frame set at the first base. Sequenced input: CD8+ T cells from PBMCs. The receptor was derived from a human donor with multiple sclerosis. This chain joins TRBV13 to TRBJ2-3; 8 junctional bases match TRBD2. CDR3 loop: CASSSGGAQGTDTQYF. The nucleotide sequence is TGTGCCAGCAGCTCGGGGGGGGCACAAGGGACAGATACGCAGTATTTT.